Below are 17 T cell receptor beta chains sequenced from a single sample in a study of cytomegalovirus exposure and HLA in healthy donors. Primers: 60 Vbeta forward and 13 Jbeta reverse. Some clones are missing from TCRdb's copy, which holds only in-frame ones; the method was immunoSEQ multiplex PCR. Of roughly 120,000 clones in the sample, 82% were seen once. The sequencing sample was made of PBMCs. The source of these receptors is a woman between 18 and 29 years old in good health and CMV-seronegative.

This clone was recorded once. The CDR3 DNA follows: TGTGCCAGCAGGGGGACAGGGACCCCCAACGAGCAGTACTTC. It translates to CASRGTGTPNEQYF. The rearrangement joins TRBV14 to TRBJ2-7; the match to TRBD1 covers 9 bases. V shed 6 bases and J 5 bases; nucleotides not matched to a gene: 8. CDR3 length equals 14 residues. Germline lookup yields CDR1 SGHDN and CDR2 FVKESK.

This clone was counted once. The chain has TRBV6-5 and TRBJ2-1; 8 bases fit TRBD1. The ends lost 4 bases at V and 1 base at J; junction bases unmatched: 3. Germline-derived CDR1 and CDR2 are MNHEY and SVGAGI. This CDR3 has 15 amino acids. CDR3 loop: CASSSRDRSYNEQFF. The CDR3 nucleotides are TGTGCCAGCAGTTCTCGGGACAGGTCCTACAATGAGCAGTTCTTC.

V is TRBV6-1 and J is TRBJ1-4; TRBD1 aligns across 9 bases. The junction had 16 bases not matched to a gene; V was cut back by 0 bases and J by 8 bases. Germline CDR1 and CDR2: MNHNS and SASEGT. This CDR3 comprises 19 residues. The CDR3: CASSEATGTGPFGAEKLFF. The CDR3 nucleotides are TGTGCCAGCAGTGAAGCGACCGGGACAGGGCCTTTCGGGGCGGAAAAACTGTTTTTT.

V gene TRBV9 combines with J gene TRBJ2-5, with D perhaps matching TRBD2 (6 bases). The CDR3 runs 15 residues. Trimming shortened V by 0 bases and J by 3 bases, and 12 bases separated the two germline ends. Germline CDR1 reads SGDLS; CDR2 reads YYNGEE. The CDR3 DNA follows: TGTGCCAGCAGCGTAGTGCCTGGCGGGGAAGAGACCCAGTACTTC. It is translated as CASSVVPGGEETQYF.

In DNA form, the CDR3 reads TGCGCCAGCAGCCAAGATAGGCAGGGGGCATTAGATTCACCCCTCCACTTT. Its protein is CASSQDRQGALDSPLHF. The rearrangement joins TRBV4-3 to TRBJ1-6, with 8 bases identical to TRBD1. The V segment lost 0 bases and the J segment 8 bases; nucleotides outside the gene matches: 9. The CDR3 spans 17 residues. CDR1 is LGHNA and CDR2 is YSLEER in the germline V gene.

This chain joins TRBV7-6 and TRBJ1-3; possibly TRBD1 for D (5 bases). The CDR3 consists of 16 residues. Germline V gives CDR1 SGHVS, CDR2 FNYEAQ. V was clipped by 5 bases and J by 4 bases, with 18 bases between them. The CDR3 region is CASSRRDSWEGNTIYF. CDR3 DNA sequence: TGTGCCAGCAGCCGTCGGGACTCTTGGGAAGGAAACACCATATATTTT.

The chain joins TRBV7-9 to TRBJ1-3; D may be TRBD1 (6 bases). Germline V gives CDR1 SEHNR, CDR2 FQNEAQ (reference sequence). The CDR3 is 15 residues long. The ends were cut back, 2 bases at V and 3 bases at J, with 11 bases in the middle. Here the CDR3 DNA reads TGTGCCAGCAGCTTAAGCAGGGGAAATGGAAACACCATATATTTT. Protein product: CASSLSRGNGNTIYF. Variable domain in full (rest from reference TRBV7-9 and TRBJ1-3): DTGVSQNPRHKITKRGQNVTFRCDPISEHNRLYWYRQTLGQGPEFLTYFQNEAQLEKSRLLSDRFSAERPKGSFSTLEIQRTEQGDSAMYLCASSLSRGNGNTIYFGEGSWLTVV.

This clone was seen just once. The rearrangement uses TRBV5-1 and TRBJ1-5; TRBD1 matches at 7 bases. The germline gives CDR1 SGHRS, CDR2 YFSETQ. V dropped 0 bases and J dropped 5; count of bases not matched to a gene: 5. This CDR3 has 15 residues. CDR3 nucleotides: TGCGCCAGCAGCTTGGAAGGACAGGCTTATCAGCCCCAGCATTTT. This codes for CASSLEGQAYQPQHF.

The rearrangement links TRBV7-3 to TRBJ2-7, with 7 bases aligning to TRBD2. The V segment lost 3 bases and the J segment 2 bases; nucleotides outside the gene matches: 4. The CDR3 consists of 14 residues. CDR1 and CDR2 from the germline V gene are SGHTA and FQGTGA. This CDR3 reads CASSFMGGAYEQYF. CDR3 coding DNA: TGTGCCAGCAGCTTTATGGGGGGGGCCTACGAGCAGTACTTC.

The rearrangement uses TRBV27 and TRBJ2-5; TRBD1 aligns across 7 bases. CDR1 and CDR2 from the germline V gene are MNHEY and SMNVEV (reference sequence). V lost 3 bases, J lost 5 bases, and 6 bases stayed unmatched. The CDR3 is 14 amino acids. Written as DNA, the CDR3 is TGTGCCAGCAGTTTCAGACAGGGCTCGGAGACCCAGTACTTC. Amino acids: CASSFRQGSETQYF.

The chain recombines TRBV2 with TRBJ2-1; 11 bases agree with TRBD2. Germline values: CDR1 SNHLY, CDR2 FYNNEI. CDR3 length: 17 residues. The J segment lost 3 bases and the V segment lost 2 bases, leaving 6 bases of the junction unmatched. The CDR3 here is CASSEQTSGKVYNEQFF. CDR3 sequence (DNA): TGTGCCAGCAGTGAACAGACTAGCGGGAAAGTCTACAATGAGCAGTTCTTC.

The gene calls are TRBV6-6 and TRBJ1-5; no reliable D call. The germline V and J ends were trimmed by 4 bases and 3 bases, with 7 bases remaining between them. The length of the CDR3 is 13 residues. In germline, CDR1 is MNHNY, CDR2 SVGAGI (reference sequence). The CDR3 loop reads CASSSGVNQPQHF. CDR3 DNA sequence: TGTGCCAGCAGTTCCGGGGTCAATCAGCCCCAGCATTTT.

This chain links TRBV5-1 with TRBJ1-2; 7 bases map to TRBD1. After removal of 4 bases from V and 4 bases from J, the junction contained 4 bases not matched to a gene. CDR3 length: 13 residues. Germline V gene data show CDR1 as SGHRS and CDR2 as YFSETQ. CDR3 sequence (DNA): TGCGCCAGCAGCCCGGGACAGAGCTATGGCTACACCTTC. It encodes CASSPGQSYGYTF. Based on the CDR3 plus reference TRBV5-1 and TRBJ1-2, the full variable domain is KAGVTQTPRYLIKTRGQQVTLSCSPISGHRSVSWYQQTPGQGLQFLFEYFSETQRNKGNFPGRFSGRQFSNSRSEMNVSTLELGDSALYLCASSPGQSYGYTFGSGTRLTVV.

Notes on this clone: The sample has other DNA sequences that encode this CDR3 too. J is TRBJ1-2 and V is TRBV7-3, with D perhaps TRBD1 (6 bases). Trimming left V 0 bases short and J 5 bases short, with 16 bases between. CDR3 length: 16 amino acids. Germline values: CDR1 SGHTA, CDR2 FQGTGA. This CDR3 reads CASSLTHRVAPYGYTF. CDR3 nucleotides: TGTGCCAGCAGCTTAACCCACAGGGTGGCTCCTTATGGCTACACCTTC.

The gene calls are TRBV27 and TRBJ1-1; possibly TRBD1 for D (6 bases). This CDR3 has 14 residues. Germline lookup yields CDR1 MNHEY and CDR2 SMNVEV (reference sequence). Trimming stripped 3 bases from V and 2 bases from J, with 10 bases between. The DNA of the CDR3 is TGTGCCAGCAGTTTTAGACAGGTTAACACTGAAGCTTTCTTT. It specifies CASSFRQVNTEAFF.

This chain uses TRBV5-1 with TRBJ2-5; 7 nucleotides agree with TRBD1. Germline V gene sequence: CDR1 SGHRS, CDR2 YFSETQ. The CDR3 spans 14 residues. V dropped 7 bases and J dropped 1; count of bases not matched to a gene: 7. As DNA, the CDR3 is TGCGCCAGCCGACTACAGGGGTCCCAAGAGACCCAGTACTTC. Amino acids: CASRLQGSQETQYF.

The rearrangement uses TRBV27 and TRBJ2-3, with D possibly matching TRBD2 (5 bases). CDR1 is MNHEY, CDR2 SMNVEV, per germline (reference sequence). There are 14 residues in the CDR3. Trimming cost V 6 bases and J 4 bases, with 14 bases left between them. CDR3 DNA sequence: TGTGCCAGCAGCCTCGGACTTCTTCCAGATACGCAGTATTTT. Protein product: CASSLGLLPDTQYF.